One and the same sample provided the 13 T cell receptor beta chains below, sequenced in a study of CXCR3-negative and CXCR3-positive naive CD8 T cells. General study findings and limits: More hydrophobic TRB CDR3s were found in CXCR3-positive naive cells than in CXCR3-negative naive cells.

Libraries of TRB cDNA were made by 5' RACE and carried UMIs. TCRdb re-called the 5' RACE reads and gives one entry per CDR3 protein, without DNA. The sample's table shows some 150,000 distinct CDR3 sequences. Their antigens are not known. The material sequenced was naive CXCR3+ CD8+ T cells from blood. Indicated subset: CD45RO-CCR7+CD27+CD95- naive CD8+ T cells expressing CXCR3 (TNR3+). The source of these receptors is a human donor in good health. Some clones in this sample may be carry-over from other donors' samples.

The chain uses TRBV27 and TRBJ1-2; there is no DNA to check the TCRdb D call of TRBD1. The CDR3 loop spans 14 amino acids. Germline V gene data show CDR1 as MNHEY and CDR2 as SMNVEV (reference sequence). The CDR3 loop is CASSLRDIGYGYTF.

J is TRBJ2-2 and V is TRBV29-1; TCRdb reports TRBD1, a call that lacks DNA to check it against. This CDR3 spans 13 amino acids. Per the germline V gene, CDR1 is SQVTM and CDR2 is ANQGSEA. The CDR3 loop is CSVAGQNTGELFF.

V and J are TRBV7-3 and TRBJ1-1; TCRdb's D gene call, TRBD1, goes unchecked for lack of DNA. This CDR3 comprises 14 residues. CDR1 is SGHTA, CDR2 FQGTGA, per germline. CDR3 residues: CASSLSTGNTEAFF.

The chain couples TRBV5-5 to TRBJ2-7; the TCRdb D gene call, TRBD1, has no DNA to confirm it. The CDR3 has 15 residues. Germline loops: CDR1 SGHKS, CDR2 YYEKEE (reference sequence). The CDR3 sequence is CASSYAGFDSYEQYF.

The chain carries TRBV29-1 and TRBJ1-2; TCRdb gives TRBD1 as the D gene, but with no DNA this cannot be confirmed. The CDR3 spans 13 residues. Per the germline V gene, CDR1 is SQVTM and CDR2 is ANQGSEA. CDR3 protein: CSVDPRDREGYTF.

V gene TRBV29-1 combines with J gene TRBJ2-3; without DNA, the TCRdb call of TRBD2 cannot be checked. Germline V gene sequence: CDR1 SQVTM, CDR2 ANQGSEA. The CDR3 sequence is 14 residues long. Here the CDR3 reads CSVDLATSTDTQYF.

The genes are TRBV20-1 and TRBJ2-1; TCRdb's D gene call, TRBD2, goes unchecked for lack of DNA. Germline CDR1 is DFQATT and CDR2 is SNEGSKA (reference sequence). The CDR3 loop spans 16 amino acids. The CDR3: CSARDKAAGVHNEQFF.

The chain has TRBV9 and TRBJ1-2; TCRdb names TRBD1, which stays unverified in the absence of DNA. The CDR3 runs to 14 residues. CDR1 and CDR2 (germline): SGDLS, YYNGEE. CDR3 residues: CASSGQGQLYGYTF.

The chain joins TRBV11-2 to TRBJ2-1; the D gene TCRdb calls, TRBD1, cannot be checked with no DNA. Germline loops: CDR1 SGHAT, CDR2 FQNNGV. CDR3 length: 13 amino acids. The CDR3 region is CTSSFRGFNEQFF.

The rearrangement uses TRBV6-5 and TRBJ2-4; TCRdb's D call of TRBD2 is untestable without DNA. The length of the CDR3 is 18 residues. Germline V gene data show CDR1 as MNHEY and CDR2 as SVGAGI. This CDR3 reads CASSPGLVEFLAKNIQYF.

J is TRBJ2-1 and V is TRBV10-3. The germline V gene has CDR1 ENHRY and CDR2 SYGVKD. This CDR3 region has 13 residues. Here the CDR3 reads CAISESFDDEQFF.

J is TRBJ1-1 and V is TRBV10-2. Germline CDR1 reads WSHSY; CDR2 reads SAAADI. This CDR3 is 18 amino acids long. CDR3 amino acids: CASSESGPEIGSNTEAFF.

This sequence joins TRBV9 and TRBJ2-7; checking the TCRdb D call of TRBD1 is not possible without DNA. The CDR3 extends over 16 amino acids. The germline gives CDR1 SGDLS, CDR2 YYNGEE. CDR3 amino acids: CASSDRPGTAPYEQYF.